This TCR beta chain was captured in a study of molecular identifiers for immune sequencing clone quantification. TCRdb processed the PCR reads anew with MiXCR; each CDR3 protein has one entry. The table has approximately 500,000 distinct CDR3 sequences, around a fifth seen once; the top ten hold about 0.8%. CDR1 is SQVTM and CDR2 is ANQGSEA in the germline V gene. Trimming cost V 7 bases and J 0 bases, with 15 bases left between them. The CDR3 consists of 15 residues. With respect to this clonotype: Its antigen remains unknown.

Regarding the study as a whole: Jurkat TCR RNA that was spiked in from one cell was reportedly detectable among one million naive cells.

The sample taken for sequencing was naive CD8+ T cells from blood, with Jurkat cell RNA spiked in. Subset: FACS-sorted CD8+CD4-CCR7+CD45RA+ naive T cells. J is TRBJ2-2 and V is TRBV29-1, with D uncertain. The source is a human donor in good health. Some libraries in this study had Jurkat cell RNA spiked in. The CDR3 spells CSATAWRTNTGELFF. DNA of the CDR3: TGCAGCGCCACCGCCTGGCGGACGAACACCGGGGAGCTGTTTTTT.